This entry lists 10 T cell receptor beta chains sequenced from one sample in a study of T cells in localized non-small cell lung cancer. Profiling relied on immunoSEQ multiplex PCR, and the TCRdb table lists in-frame clones only, not all of them. Of approximately 41,000 clones listed, around 90% are singletons. Specimen: PBMCs, collected before any cancer treatment. Source of these receptors: a woman aged 35 to 70 with stage II lung adenocarcinoma.

Notes on this clone: At one of its ends the junction is not consistent with the germline gene, which may arise from a read error. The chain joins TRBV5-1 to TRBJ1-3; the D is unclear. The CDR3 totals 13 residues. The germline V gene has CDR1 SGHRS and CDR2 YFSETQ. The CDR3 DNA is TGTGCCAGCAGCTTTGGAGGGGGAAACACCATATATTTT. This codes for CASSFGGGNTIYF. Full variable domain (rest looked up from reference TRBV5-1 and TRBJ1-3): KAGVTQTPRYLIKTRGQQVTLSCSPISGHRSVSWYQQTPGQGLQFLFEYFSETQRNKGNFPGRFSGRQFSNSRSEMNVSTLELGDSALYLCASSFGGGNTIYFGEGSWLTVV.

This clone has only one observation. The chain has TRBV5-6 and TRBJ2-7; D unresolved. Germline CDR1 is SGHDT and CDR2 is YYEEEE. The CDR3 is 15 residues long. V was trimmed by 0 bases and J by 1 base, leaving 11 bases between them. Here the CDR3 reads CASSLVASLSYEQYF. DNA for the CDR3: TGTGCCAGCAGCTTGGTAGCCTCGCTGTCCTACGAGCAGTACTTC.

This chain connects TRBV18 to TRBJ2-1; unclear D gene. The CDR3 is 14 residues long. Germline V gives CDR1 KGHSH, CDR2 LQKENI. V lost 3 bases to trimming and J lost 6 bases, with 12 bases between them. CDR3 DNA sequence: TGTGCCAGCTCACCCCCCCCCGGTTCCAATGAGCAGTTCTTC. Its protein is CASSPPPGSNEQFF.

This clone is a singleton in its sample. The chain joins TRBV19 to TRBJ1-1; D remains ambiguous. CDR1 LNHDA and CDR2 SQIVND come from the germline V gene (reference sequence). Trimming took off 3 bases at V and 8 bases at J, with 7 bases between the two ends. This CDR3 is built from 11 residues. The CDR3 DNA follows: TGTGCCAGTAGTATTACCCTGGAAGCTTTCTTT. Translating gives CASSITLEAFF.

This clone came up once. The chain carries TRBV9 and TRBJ1-1, with 7 bases matching TRBD1. The CDR3 spans 13 residues. Trimming at V came to 4 bases and at J to 7 bases, leaving 7 bases not matched to a gene. Germline CDR1 reads SGDLS; CDR2 reads YYNGEE. The CDR3 sequence is CASSSRTGIEAFF. CDR3 nucleotide sequence: TGTGCCAGCAGCTCCCGGACAGGTATTGAAGCTTTCTTT.

The rearrangement uses TRBV5-4 and TRBJ2-1; possible D gene TRBD2, 6 bases. The V end lost 1 base, the J end lost 9 bases, and 17 bases lay between the germline ends. From germline, CDR1 is SGHNT and CDR2 YYREEE (reference sequence). The CDR3 loop spans 15 amino acids. The DNA for the CDR3 is TGTGCCAGCAGCTTGAGAGGGAGGAGTCCAGGTGAGCAGTTCTTC. It translates to CASSLRGRSPGEQFF.

The V gene is TRBV10-3, the J gene TRBJ2-7; TRBD1 agrees at 10 bases. CDR3 size: 15 residues. The J segment lost 7 bases and the V segment lost 5 bases, leaving 11 bases of the junction unmatched. From germline, CDR1 is ENHRY and CDR2 SYGVKD. The chain's CDR3 is CAISQPGQGLGEQYF. The CDR3 region has the DNA TGTGCCATCAGTCAACCGGGACAGGGGCTCGGGGAGCAGTACTTC.

V usage is TRBV7-9 and J usage is TRBJ2-7; D remains ambiguous. V was cut by 5 bases and J by 4 bases, with 12 bases left in between. The V gene's germline CDR1 is SEHNR and CDR2 FQNEAQ (reference sequence). The CDR3 covers 13 residues. The CDR3: CASSLDVDYEQYF. For the CDR3, the DNA is TGTGCCAGCAGCCTAGACGTGGATTACGAGCAGTACTTC.

V gene TRBV19 combines with J gene TRBJ2-6, with D uncertain. Trimming pared 5 bases from V and 4 bases from J, leaving 12 bases between. The CDR3 loop spans 15 amino acids. Per germline, CDR1 LNHDA and CDR2 SQIVND (reference sequence). The CDR3 loop is CASSLIGSGANVLTF. The CDR3, as DNA: TGTGCCAGTAGTCTTATAGGTTCCGGGGCCAACGTCCTGACTTTC. Filled out from reference TRBV19 and TRBJ2-6, the complete variable domain reads DGGITQSPKYLFRKEGQNVTLSCEQNLNHDAMYWYRQDPGQGLRLIYYSQIVNDFQKGDIAEGYSVSREKKESFPLTVTSAQKNPTAFYLCASSLIGSGANVLTFGAGSRLTVL.

This clone is categorized as medium-sized. The chain carries TRBV11-2 and TRBJ2-3; 14 nucleotides match TRBD2. V lost 8 bases, J lost 0 bases, and 13 bases stayed unmatched. CDR3 length: 19 amino acids. Per germline, CDR1 SGHAT and CDR2 FQNNGV. Here the CDR3 DNA reads TGTGCCAGCGGGGGCTTAGGGACTAGCGGGAGTGACAGCACAGATACGCAGTATTTT. Its protein product is CASGGLGTSGSDSTDTQYF.